This TCR beta chain was identified in a study of graft-versus-host responses after intestinal transplantation. Clones were sequenced by immunoSEQ multiplex PCR, and TCRdb holds only the in-frame ones, with some missing. The sample lists under 20,000 clones; roughly four fifths were seen once. Study results and limitations: Ileal or blood samples showed some GvH clones first, and such clones were also found in recipient marrow.

V was cut by 5 bases and J by 1 base, with 12 bases left in between. This CDR3 region has 15 residues. Germline CDR1 LNHDA, CDR2 SQIVND (reference sequence). This clone was counted a few times. Antigen unknown. This sample comprised PBMCs, obtained 14 days after transplant. V and J are TRBV19 and TRBJ2-1, with D possibly called TRBD1 or TRBD2 (6 bases each). This clonotype was obtained from a human patient who received an intestinal transplant, so some T cells may come from the graft donor. As DNA, the CDR3 is TGTGCCAGTAGTGGGTGGGGGGCATCCTACAATGAGCAGTTCTTC. Translated: CASSGWGASYNEQFF. The full variable domain, its missing parts supplied by reference TRBV19 and TRBJ2-1, is DGGITQSPKYLFRKEGQNVTLSCEQNLNHDAMYWYRQDPGQGLRLIYYSQIVNDFQKGDIAEGYSVSREKKESFPLTVTSAQKNPTAFYLCASSGWGASYNEQFFGPGTRLTVL.